The source of this T cell receptor (beta chain) is a study of radiotherapy plus CTLA-4 blockade in lung cancer. A word on this clone: Its antigen remains unidentified.

The CDR3 has 16 amino acids. The trim removed 3 bases at V and 5 bases at J, leaving 12 bases unmatched. Per the germline V gene, CDR1 is SGHRS and CDR2 is YFSETQ. Whole-study findings and limits: In blood, tumor-derived TCR clones expanded after radiotherapy plus ipilimumab. Together with interferon-beta, which increased in serum after radiation, early dynamic changes in blood T cell clones were reportedly the best predictors of response.

Measured with immunoSEQ multiplex PCR; TCRdb has only the in-frame clones, and not every one. This table holds roughly 70,000 clones, about nine tenths found once. The chain is built from TRBV5-1 and TRBJ1-2; 8 bases are shared with TRBD1. The sample was peripheral blood, taken from a patient treated with radiotherapy plus ipilimumab. The TCR originated in a human donor with non-small cell lung cancer that progressed on radiotherapy plus ipilimumab. CDR3 bases: TGCGCCAGCAGCTCAATGCCGGACAGGGTCTATTATGGCTACACCTTC. It is translated as CASSSMPDRVYYGYTF.